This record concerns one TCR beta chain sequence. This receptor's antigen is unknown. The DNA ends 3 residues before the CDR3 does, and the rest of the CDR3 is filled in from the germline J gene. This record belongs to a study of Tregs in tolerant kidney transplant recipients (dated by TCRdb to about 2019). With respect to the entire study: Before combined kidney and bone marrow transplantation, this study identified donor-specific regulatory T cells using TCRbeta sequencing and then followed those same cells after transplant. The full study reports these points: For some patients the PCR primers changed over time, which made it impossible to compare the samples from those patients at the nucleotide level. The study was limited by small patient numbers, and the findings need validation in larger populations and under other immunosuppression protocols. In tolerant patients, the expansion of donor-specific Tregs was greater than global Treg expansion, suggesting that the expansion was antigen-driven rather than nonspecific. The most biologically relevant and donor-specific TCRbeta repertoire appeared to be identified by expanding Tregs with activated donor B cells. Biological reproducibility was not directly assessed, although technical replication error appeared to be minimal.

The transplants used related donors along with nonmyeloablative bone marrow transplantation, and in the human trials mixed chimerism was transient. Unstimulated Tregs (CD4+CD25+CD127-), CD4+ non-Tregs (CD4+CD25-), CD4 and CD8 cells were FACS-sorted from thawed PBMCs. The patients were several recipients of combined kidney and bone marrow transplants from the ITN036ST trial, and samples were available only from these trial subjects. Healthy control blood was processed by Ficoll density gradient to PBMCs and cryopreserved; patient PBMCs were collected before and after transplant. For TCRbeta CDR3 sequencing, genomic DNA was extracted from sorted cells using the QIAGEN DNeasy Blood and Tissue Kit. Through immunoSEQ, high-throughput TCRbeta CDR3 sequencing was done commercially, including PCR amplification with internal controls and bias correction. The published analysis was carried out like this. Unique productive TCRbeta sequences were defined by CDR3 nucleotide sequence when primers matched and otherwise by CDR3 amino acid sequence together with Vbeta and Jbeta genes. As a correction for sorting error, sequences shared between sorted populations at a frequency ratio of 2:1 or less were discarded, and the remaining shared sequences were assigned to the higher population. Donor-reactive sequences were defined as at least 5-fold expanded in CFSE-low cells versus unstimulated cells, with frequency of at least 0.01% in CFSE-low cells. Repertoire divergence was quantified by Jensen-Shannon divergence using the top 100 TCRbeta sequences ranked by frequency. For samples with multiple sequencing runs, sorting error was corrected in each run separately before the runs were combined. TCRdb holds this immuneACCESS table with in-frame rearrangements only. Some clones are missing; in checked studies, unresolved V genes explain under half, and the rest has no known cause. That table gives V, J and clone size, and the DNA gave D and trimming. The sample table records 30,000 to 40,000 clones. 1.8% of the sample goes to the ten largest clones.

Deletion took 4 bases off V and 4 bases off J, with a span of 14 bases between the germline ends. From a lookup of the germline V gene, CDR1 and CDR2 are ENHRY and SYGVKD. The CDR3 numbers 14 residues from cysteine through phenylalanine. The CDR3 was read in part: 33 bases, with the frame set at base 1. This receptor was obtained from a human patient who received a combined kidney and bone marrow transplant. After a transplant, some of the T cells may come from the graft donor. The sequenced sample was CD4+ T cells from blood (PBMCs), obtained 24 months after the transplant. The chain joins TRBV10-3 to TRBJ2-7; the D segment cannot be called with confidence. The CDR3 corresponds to CAISGSGRRYEQYF. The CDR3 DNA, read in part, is TGTGCCATCAGTGGGTCGGGTAGGCGGTACGAG.